Listed here is a single T cell receptor (beta chain). Its antigen is not known. The data originate from a study of cytomegalovirus exposure and HLA in healthy donors. Primers for the PCR totalled 60 Vbeta and 13 Jbeta. Measured with immunoSEQ multiplex PCR; TCRdb has only the in-frame clones, and not every one. The sample data list some 75,000 clones. Study findings and constraints: A later analysis associated some 16,000 TCR beta sequences with HLA alleles at a 0.05 false discovery rate.

CDR3 length: 18 amino acids. The germline V gene encodes CDR1 SGHRS and CDR2 YFSETQ. V was clipped by 4 bases and J by 1 base, with 23 bases between them. The clonotype comes from a boy aged 5-17 years in good health and CMV-seronegative. The chain joins TRBV5-1 to TRBJ1-2; perhaps TRBD1 as D (6 bases). Sequencing was done on a sample of PBMCs. In nucleotides, the CDR3 is TGCGCCAGCAGCAAAACCACCGGGACACCGGCTTATAACTATGGCTACACCTTC. Translating it yields CASSKTTGTPAYNYGYTF.